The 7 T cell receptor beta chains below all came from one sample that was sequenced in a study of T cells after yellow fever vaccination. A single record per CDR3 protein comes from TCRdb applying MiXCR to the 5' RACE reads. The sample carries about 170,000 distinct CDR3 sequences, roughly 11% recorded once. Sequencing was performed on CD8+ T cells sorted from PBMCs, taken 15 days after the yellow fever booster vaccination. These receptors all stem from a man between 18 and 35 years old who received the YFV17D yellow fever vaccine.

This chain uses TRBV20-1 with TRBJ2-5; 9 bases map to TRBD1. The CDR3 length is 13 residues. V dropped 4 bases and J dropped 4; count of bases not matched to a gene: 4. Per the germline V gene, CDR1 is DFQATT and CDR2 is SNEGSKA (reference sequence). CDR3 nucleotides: TGCAGTGCTAACAGGGGGCTTGGAGAGACCCAGTACTTC. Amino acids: CSANRGLGETQYF.

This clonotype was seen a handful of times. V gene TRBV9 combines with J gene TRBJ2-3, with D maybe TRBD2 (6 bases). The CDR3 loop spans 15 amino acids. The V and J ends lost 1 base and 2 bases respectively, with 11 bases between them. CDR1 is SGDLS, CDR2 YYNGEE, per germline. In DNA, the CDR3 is TGTGCCAGCAGCGTAAAGGGACTTCACACAGATACGCAGTATTTT. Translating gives CASSVKGLHTDTQYF. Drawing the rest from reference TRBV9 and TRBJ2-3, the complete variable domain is DSGVTQTPKHLITATGQRVTLRCSPRSGDLSVYWYQQSLDQGLQFLIQYYNGEERAKGNILERFSAQQFPDLHSELNLSSLELGDSALYFCASSVKGLHTDTQYFGPGTRLTVL.

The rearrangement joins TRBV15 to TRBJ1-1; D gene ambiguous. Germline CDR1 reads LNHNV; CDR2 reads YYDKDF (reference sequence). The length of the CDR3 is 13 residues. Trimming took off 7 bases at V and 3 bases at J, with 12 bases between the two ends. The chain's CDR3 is CATTTRKDTEAFF. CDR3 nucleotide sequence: TGTGCCACCACCACTAGAAAGGACACTGAAGCTTTCTTT.

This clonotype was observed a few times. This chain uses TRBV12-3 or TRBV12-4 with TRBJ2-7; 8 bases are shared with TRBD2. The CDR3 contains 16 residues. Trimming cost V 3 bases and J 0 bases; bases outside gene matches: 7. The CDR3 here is CASSFGAGVSSYEQYF. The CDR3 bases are TGTGCCAGCAGTTTCGGAGCGGGGGTAAGCTCCTACGAGCAGTACTTC.

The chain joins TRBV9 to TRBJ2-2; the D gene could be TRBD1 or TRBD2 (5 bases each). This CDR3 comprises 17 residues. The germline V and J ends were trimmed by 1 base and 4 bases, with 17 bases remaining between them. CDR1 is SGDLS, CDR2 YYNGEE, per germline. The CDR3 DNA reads TGTGCCAGCAGCGTATCCGGGGCGGTTCTCGGCACCGGGGAGCTGTTTTTT. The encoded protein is CASSVSGAVLGTGELFF.

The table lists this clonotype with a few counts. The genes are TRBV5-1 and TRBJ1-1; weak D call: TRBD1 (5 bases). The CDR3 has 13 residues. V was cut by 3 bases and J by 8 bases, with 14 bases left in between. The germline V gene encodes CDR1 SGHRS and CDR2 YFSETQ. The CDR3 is CASSWGTAREAFF. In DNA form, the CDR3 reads TGCGCCAGCAGCTGGGGGACGGCCCGCGAAGCTTTCTTT.

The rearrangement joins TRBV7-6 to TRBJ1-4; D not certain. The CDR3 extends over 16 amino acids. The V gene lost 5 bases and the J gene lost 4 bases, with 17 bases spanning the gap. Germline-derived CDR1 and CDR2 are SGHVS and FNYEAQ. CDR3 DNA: TGTGCCAGCAGCCCCACCGTGGGCAGACTTAATGAAAAACTGTTTTTT. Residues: CASSPTVGRLNEKLFF. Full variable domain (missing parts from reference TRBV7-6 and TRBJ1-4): GAGVSQSPRYKVTKRGQDVALRCDPISGHVSLYWYRQALGQGPEFLTYFNYEAQQDKSGLPNDRFSAERPEGSISTLTIQRTEQRDSAMYRCASSPTVGRLNEKLFFGSGTQLSVL.